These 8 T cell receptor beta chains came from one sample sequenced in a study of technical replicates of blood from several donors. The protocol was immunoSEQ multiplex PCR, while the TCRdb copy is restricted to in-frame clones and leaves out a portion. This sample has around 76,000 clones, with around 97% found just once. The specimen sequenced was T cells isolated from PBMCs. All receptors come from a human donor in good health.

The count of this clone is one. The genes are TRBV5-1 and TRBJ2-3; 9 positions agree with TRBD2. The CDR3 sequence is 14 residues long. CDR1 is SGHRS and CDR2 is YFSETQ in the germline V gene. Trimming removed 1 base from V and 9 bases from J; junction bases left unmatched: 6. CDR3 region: CASSLSGTSQTQYF. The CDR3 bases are TGCGCCAGCAGCTTGAGCGGGACTAGCCAAACGCAGTATTTT.

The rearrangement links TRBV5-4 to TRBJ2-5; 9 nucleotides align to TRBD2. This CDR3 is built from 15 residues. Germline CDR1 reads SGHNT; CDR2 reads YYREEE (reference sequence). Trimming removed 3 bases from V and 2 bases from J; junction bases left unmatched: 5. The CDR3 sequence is CASSSLGLAQETQYF. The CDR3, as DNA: TGTGCCAGCAGCTCCCTTGGACTAGCGCAAGAGACCCAGTACTTC.

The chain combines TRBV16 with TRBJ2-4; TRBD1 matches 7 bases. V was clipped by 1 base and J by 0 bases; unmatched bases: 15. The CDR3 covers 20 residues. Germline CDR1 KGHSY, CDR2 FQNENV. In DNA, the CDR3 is TGTGCCAGCAGCCAATTATTGGGACAGATGCACTCCTTAGCCAAAAACATTCAGTACTTC. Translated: CASSQLLGQMHSLAKNIQYF.

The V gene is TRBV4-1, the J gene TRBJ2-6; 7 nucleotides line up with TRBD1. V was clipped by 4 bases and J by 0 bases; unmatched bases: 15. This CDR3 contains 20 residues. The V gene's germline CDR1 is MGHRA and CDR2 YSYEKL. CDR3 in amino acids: CASSLRILRDRHSGANVLTF. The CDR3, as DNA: TGCGCCAGCAGCCTCCGCATTCTCCGGGACAGACACTCTGGGGCCAACGTCCTGACTTTC.

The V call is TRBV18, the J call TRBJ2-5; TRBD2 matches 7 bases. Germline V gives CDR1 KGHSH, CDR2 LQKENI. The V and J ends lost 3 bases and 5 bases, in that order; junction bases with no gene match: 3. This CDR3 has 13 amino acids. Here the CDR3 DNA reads TGTGCCAGCTCACCTGCGGGAGAGGAGACCCAGTACTTC. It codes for CASSPAGEETQYF. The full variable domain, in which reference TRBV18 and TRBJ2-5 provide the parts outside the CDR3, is NAGVMQNPRHLVRRRGQEARLRCSPMKGHSHVYWYRQLPEEGLKFMVYLQKENIIDESGMPKERFSAEFPKEGPSILRIQQVVRGDSAAYFCASSPAGEETQYFGPGTRLLVL.

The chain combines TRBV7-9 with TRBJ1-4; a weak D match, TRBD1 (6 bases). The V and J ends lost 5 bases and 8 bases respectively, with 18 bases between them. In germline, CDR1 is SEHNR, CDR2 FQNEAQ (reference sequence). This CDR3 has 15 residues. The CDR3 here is CASSPTQGYTEKLFF. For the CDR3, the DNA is TGTGCCAGCAGCCCTACCCAGGGGTATACGGAAAAACTGTTTTTT.

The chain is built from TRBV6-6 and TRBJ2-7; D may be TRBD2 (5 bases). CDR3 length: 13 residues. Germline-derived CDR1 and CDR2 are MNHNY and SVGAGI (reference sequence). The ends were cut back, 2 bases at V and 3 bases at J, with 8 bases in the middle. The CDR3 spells CASSYGSVYEQYF. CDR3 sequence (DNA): TGTGCCAGCAGTTACGGGAGTGTCTACGAGCAGTACTTC.

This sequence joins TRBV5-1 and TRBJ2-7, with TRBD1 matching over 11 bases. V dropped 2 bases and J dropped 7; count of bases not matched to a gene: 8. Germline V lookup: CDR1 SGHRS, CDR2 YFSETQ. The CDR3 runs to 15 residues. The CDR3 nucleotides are TGCGCCAGCAGCTTCTTAGGACAGGGGGCGGGAGAGCAGTACTTC. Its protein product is CASSFLGQGAGEQYF.